Shown below are 5 T cell receptor beta chains from a single sample sequenced in a study of OX40 agonist ivuxolimab in advanced cancers. Sequenced by immunoSEQ multiplex PCR; TCRdb stores in-frame clones only, minus some. The table has about 6,000 clones, 81% seen once. The sample was CD4+ or CD8+ T cells sorted from blood, taken in a trial of the OX40 agonist ivuxolimab. All receptors come from an adult with an advanced solid tumor such as melanoma, head and neck, liver or kidney cancer.

This clone was recorded once. J is TRBJ2-7 and V is TRBV9; 11 positions agree with TRBD1. The J segment lost 2 bases and the V segment lost 8 bases, leaving 6 bases of the junction unmatched. The length of the CDR3 is 14 residues. Per germline, CDR1 SGDLS and CDR2 YYNGEE. CDR3 region: CASGRTGGAYEQYF. DNA for the CDR3: TGTGCCAGTGGGAGGACAGGGGGCGCCTACGAGCAGTACTTC.

This clone appeared a few times. J is TRBJ1-4 and V is TRBV27; tentatively, D is TRBD1 (5 bases). Trimming took off 10 bases at V and 8 bases at J, with 17 bases between the two ends. The germline V gene has CDR1 MNHEY and CDR2 SMNVEV (reference sequence). The CDR3 loop spans 13 amino acids. DNA for the CDR3: TGTGCCAAGCTGGGGCTTTCCGGGGAAAAACTGTTTTTT. This codes for CAKLGLSGEKLFF.

This sequence joins TRBV5-1 and TRBJ1-4, with a tentative D call TRBD1 (5 bases). CDR1 is SGHRS and CDR2 is YFSETQ in the germline V gene. This CDR3 is 14 amino acids long. V was shortened by 3 bases and J by 2 bases, with 8 bases between the two germline ends. CDR3 nucleotides: TGCGCCAGCAGCTCAGGGATCACTAATGAAAAACTGTTTTTT. Translating it yields CASSSGITNEKLFF.

This rearrangement joins TRBV7-2 to TRBJ1-1, with D perhaps matching TRBD1 (6 bases). The CDR3 covers 13 residues. The ends were cut back, 1 base at V and 11 bases at J, with 14 bases in the middle. Germline V gives CDR1 SGHTA, CDR2 FQGNSA. CDR3 nucleotide sequence: TGTGCCAGCAGCTTAGGGTCCGGGGGCGAGGCTTTCTTT. This codes for CASSLGSGGEAFF. The entire variable domain, with the rest obtained from reference TRBV7-2 and TRBJ1-1, is as follows: GAGVSQSPSNKVTEKGKDVELRCDPISGHTALYWYRQSLGQGLEFLIYFQGNSAPDKSGLPSDRFSAERTGGSVSTLTIQRTQQEDSAVYLCASSLGSGGEAFFGQGTRLTVV.

V is TRBV10-3 and J is TRBJ2-7, with D possibly being TRBD1 or TRBD2 (5 bases each). In germline, CDR1 is ENHRY, CDR2 SYGVKD. The V and J ends lost 3 bases and 0 bases respectively, with 9 bases between them. This CDR3 region has 14 residues. In nucleotides, the CDR3 is TGTGCCATCAGTGACGATGGGACCTCCTACGAGCAGTACTTC. It is translated as CAISDDGTSYEQYF.